These T cell receptor beta chains were read from a single sample in a study of shared T cell receptors in the human thymus. Sequenced by immunoSEQ multiplex PCR; TCRdb stores in-frame clones only, minus some. The table has hundreds of thousands of clones, about 87% seen once. This sample was shared with a second study, whose subject was human thymus T cells.

Material for sequencing was thymocytes. The receptor set was obtained from a boy under three years old with a congenital heart defect. Both conserved end residues are trimmed from each CDR3. D genes are given only for firm matches. Some rows mark clone size as missing; the rest say once, few, many or name a class of expanded clone.

j_gene: TRBJ1-5
d_gene: TRBD1
abundance: NA
v_gene: TRBV19
CDR3aa: ASSTGQGSQPQH

j_gene: TRBJ1-2
d_gene: NA
abundance: NA
v_gene: TRBV10-3
CDR3aa: AKTVTYGYT

j_gene: TRBJ1-1
d_gene: TRBD1
abundance: NA
v_gene: TRBV5-4
CDR3aa: ASSDNRQGFTTMPKAF

j_gene: TRBJ1-6
d_gene: NA
abundance: once
v_gene: TRBV28
CDR3aa: ASSFEGSFPFSYNSPLH

j_gene: TRBJ1-5
d_gene: NA
abundance: NA
v_gene: TRBV19
CDR3aa: ASSPDLKGRQPQH

j_gene: TRBJ2-7
d_gene: TRBD1
abundance: few
v_gene: TRBV4-1
CDR3aa: ASSQELRQGKNYEQY

j_gene: TRBJ1-1
d_gene: TRBD1
abundance: NA
v_gene: TRBV25-1
CDR3aa: ASSESRDRVRAF

j_gene: TRBJ1-2
d_gene: TRBD1
abundance: few
v_gene: TRBV28
CDR3aa: ASSLTRQGERYGYT

j_gene: TRBJ2-3
d_gene: NA
abundance: NA
v_gene: TRBV18
CDR3aa: ASSPEGDGTDTQY

j_gene: TRBJ2-7
d_gene: TRBD2
abundance: NA
v_gene: TRBV6-6
CDR3aa: ASSPGGADEQY

j_gene: TRBJ1-2
d_gene: NA
abundance: NA
v_gene: TRBV21-1
CDR3aa: ASTLVPGQAYGYT

j_gene: TRBJ2-3
d_gene: TRBD2
abundance: NA
v_gene: TRBV6-4
CDR3aa: ASSPTSGSVDTQY

j_gene: TRBJ1-3
d_gene: TRBD1
abundance: NA
v_gene: TRBV27
CDR3aa: ASSKFDVRGPGNTIY